The rows below give T cell receptor beta chains drawn from one sample of a study of patients and donors after allogeneic stem cell transplantation. TCRdb recomputed calls from the RT-PCR reads with MiXCR, one row per CDR3 protein. Altogether roughly 150,000 distinct CDR3 sequences are present, roughly 22% being singletons, with the ten largest covering about 24%. Sequencing was done on a sample of blood, either unsorted or a sorted T cell fraction (not recorded which). These receptors all come from a human donor who was either an allogeneic HSCT recipient or a stem cell or donor lymphocyte infusion donor (not recorded which). It is not recorded whose cells these are; they may come from a transplant donor. Each CDR3 is given with its conserved first and last residue. D genes are given only for firm matches. A row's size may be missing; if present it is once, few, many or a size class.

>.|TRBJ1-5|TRBV25-1|.
CASSELGGPDYQPQHF
TGTGCCAGCAGTGAATTGGGGGGGCCAGACTATCAGCCCCAGCATTTT
>.|TRBJ1-5|TRBV5-1|.
CASSLATWDPQPQHF
TGCGCCAGCAGCTTGGCCACGTGGGATCCCCAGCCCCAGCATTTT
>TRBD2|TRBJ2-1|TRBV12-3/TRBV12-4|.
CASSSGRATEQFF
TGTGCCAGCAGTAGCGGGAGGGCCACTGAGCAGTTCTTC
>.|TRBJ1-4|TRBV5-1|few
CASSLEGQEGKLFF
TGCGCCAGCAGCTTGGAAGGCCAGGAAGGGAAACTGTTTTTT
>.|TRBJ1-1|TRBV28|.
CASIGGDTEAFF
TGTGCCAGCATCGGCGGAGACACTGAAGCTTTCTTT
>TRBD1|TRBJ1-2|TRBV10-3|.
CAISTGDGYGYTF
TGTGCCATCAGCACAGGGGATGGCTATGGCTACACCTTC
>.|TRBJ1-1|TRBV12-3/TRBV12-4|.
CASSLLRKGWNTEAFF
TGTGCCAGCAGTTTACTCAGGAAAGGGTGGAACACTGAAGCTTTCTTT
>.|TRBJ2-1|TRBV7-3|.
CASSPPGSSYNEQFF
TGTGCCAGCAGCCCTCCAGGGAGCTCCTACAATGAGCAGTTCTTC
>.|TRBJ1-5|TRBV7-6|few
CASSQQVLGPQHF
TGTGCCAGCAGCCAACAGGTCTTAGGGCCCCAGCATTTT
>TRBD1|TRBJ1-5|TRBV12-3/TRBV12-4|few
CASSSSPGQGAQPQHF
TGTGCCAGCAGTTCGTCACCGGGACAGGGGGCTCAGCCCCAGCATTTT
>.|TRBJ1-1|TRBV2|.
CASNGVVEFEAFF
TGTGCCAGCAATGGCGTCGTCGAGTTTGAAGCTTTCTTT
>.|TRBJ1-3|TRBV9|few
CASSVGGGRRKSSGNTIYF
TGTGCCAGCAGCGTAGGCGGTGGAAGACGAAAATCATCTGGAAACACCATATATTTT
>.|TRBJ1-3|TRBV12-3/TRBV12-4|few
CATQGPGNTIYF
TGTGCCACCCAGGGTCCTGGAAACACCATATATTTT
>.|TRBJ2-2|TRBV27|.
CASSPKVYSDTGELFF
TGTGCCAGCAGTCCGAAAGTGTATTCGGACACCGGGGAGCTGTTTTTT
>.|TRBJ2-3|TRBV21-1|.
CASSKAAGPSTDTQYF
TGTGCCAGCAGCAAAGCGGCCGGACCTAGCACAGATACGCAGTATTTT
>.|TRBJ2-7|TRBV5-1|.
CASSLEFSMGGYEQYF
TGCGCCAGCAGCTTGGAGTTTTCGATGGGAGGTTACGAGCAGTACTTC
>.|TRBJ2-7|TRBV7-9|.
CASSPIPQSSEQYF
TGTGCCAGCAGCCCAATCCCCCAGAGTTCTGAGCAGTACTTC
>.|TRBJ2-1|TRBV29-1|.
CSGRRAGSYNEQFF
TGCAGCGGAAGGAGGGCCGGGTCCTACAATGAGCAGTTCTTC
>.|TRBJ1-2|TRBV29-1|.
CSVDSEDFYGYTF
TGCAGCGTTGATTCCGAAGACTTCTATGGCTACACCTTC
>.|TRBJ2-7|TRBV20-1|.
CSAAFRGVGEQYF
TGCAGTGCTGCCTTCAGGGGAGTCGGAGAGCAGTACTTC
>.|TRBJ1-2|TRBV29-1|.
CSVVGGFGGYGYTF
TGCAGCGTTGTGGGTGGGTTTGGGGGGTATGGCTACACCTTC
>.|TRBJ1-5|TRBV7-2|.
CASSLGRRGEVDNQPQHF
TGTGCCAGCAGCTTAGGGCGTCGGGGGGAAGTAGACAATCAGCCCCAGCATTTT
>.|TRBJ2-5|TRBV6-5|.
CASSYSTTSSTQETQYF
TGTGCCAGCAGTTACTCAACGACTAGTTCTACCCAAGAGACCCAGTACTTC